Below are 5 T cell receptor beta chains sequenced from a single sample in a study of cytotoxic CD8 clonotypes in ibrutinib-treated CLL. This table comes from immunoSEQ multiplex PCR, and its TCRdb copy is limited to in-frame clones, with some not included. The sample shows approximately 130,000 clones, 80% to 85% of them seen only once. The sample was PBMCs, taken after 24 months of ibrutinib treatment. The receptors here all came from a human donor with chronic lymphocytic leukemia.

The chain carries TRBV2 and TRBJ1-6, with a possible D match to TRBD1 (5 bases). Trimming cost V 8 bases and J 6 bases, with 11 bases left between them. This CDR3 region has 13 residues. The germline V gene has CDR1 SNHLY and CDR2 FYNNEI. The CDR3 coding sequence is TGTGCCAGCGGGGGTGACCTTAATTCACCCCTCCACTTT. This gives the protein CASGGDLNSPLHF. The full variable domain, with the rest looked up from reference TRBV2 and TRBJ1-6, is EPEVTQTPSHQVTQMGQEVILRCVPISNHLYFYWYRQILGQKVEFLVSFYNNEISEKSEIFDDQFSVERPDGSNFTLKIRSTKLEDSAMYFCASGGDLNSPLHFGNGTRLTVT.

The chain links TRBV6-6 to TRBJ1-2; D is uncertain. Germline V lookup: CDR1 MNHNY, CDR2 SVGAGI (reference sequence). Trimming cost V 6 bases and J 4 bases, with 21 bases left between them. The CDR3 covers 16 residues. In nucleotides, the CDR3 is TGTGCCAGCAGCCTCCAAACTGAACTGCTACTCTATGGCTACACCTTC. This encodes CASSLQTELLLYGYTF.

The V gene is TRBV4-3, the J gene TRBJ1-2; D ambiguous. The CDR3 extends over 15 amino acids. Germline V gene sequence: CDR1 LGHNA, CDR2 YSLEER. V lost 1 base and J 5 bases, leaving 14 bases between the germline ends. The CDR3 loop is CASSQGTGLGYGYTF. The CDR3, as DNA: TGCGCCAGCAGCCAAGGGACGGGGTTGGGATATGGCTACACCTTC.

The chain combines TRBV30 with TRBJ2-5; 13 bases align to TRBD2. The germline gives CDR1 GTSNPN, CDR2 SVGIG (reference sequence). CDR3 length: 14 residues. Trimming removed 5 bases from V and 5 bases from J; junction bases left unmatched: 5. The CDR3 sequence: CAWVTSGGRETQYF. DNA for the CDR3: TGTGCCTGGGTGACTAGCGGGGGGCGGGAGACCCAGTACTTC.

The CDR3 loop reads CASSLAMWGQFF. The DNA of the CDR3 is TGTGCCAGCAGCTTAGCTATGTGGGGGCAGTTCTTC. This sequence joins TRBV7-9 and TRBJ2-1; D not resolved. This CDR3 spans 12 amino acids. V was clipped by 0 bases and J by 12 bases, with 9 bases between them. Germline CDR1 is SEHNR and CDR2 is FQNEAQ (reference sequence).